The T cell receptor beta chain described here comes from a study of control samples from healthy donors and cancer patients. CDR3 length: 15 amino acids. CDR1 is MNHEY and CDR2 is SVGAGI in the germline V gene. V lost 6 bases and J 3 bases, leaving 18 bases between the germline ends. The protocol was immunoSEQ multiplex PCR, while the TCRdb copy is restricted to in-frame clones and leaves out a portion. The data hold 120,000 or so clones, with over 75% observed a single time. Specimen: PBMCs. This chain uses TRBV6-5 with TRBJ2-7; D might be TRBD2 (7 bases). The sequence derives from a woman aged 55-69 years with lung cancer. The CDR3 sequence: CASSPRGGGNYEQYF. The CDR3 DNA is TGTGCCAGCAGCCCAAGGGGGGGAGGGAACTACGAGCAGTACTTC.